The 18 T cell receptor beta chains below were found in one sample sequenced in a study of control samples from healthy donors and cancer patients. Only in-frame clones appear in the TCRdb table, and some are missing; sequencing was by immunoSEQ multiplex PCR. The table shows around 13,000 clones, with 85% to 95% occurring only once. Input material: PBMCs. Source of these receptors: an older man with lung cancer.

The chain employs TRBV27 and TRBJ1-1; D possibly corresponds to TRBD1 (6 bases). V was trimmed by 5 bases and J by 3 bases, leaving 16 bases between them. Germline assignment: CDR1 MNHEY and CDR2 SMNVEV (reference sequence). This CDR3 region has 15 residues. DNA for the CDR3: TGTGCCAGCAGTAGACAGGCTTATTCGTACACTGAAGCTTTCTTT. This translates into CASSRQAYSYTEAFF.

The chain is built from TRBV18 and TRBJ1-3, with TRBD1 matching over 7 bases. The J segment lost 0 bases and the V segment lost 3 bases, leaving 11 bases of the junction unmatched. This CDR3 is built from 18 residues. Germline CDR1 reads KGHSH; CDR2 reads LQKENI. Here the CDR3 reads CASSPLMSTGTSGNTIYF. The CDR3, as DNA: TGTGCCAGCTCACCTCTAATGTCGACAGGGACCTCTGGAAACACCATATATTTT. The whole variable domain, filled in from reference TRBV18 and TRBJ1-3, reads NAGVMQNPRHLVRRRGQEARLRCSPMKGHSHVYWYRQLPEEGLKFMVYLQKENIIDESGMPKERFSAEFPKEGPSILRIQQVVRGDSAAYFCASSPLMSTGTSGNTIYFGEGSWLTVV.

V and J are TRBV7-9 and TRBJ1-1, with D unclear. V was trimmed by 3 bases and J by 0 bases, leaving 20 bases between them. CDR3 length: 18 amino acids. Germline CDR1 and CDR2: SEHNR and FQNEAQ (reference sequence). CDR3 sequence reads: CASSLWFTPGLMNTEAFF. For the CDR3, the DNA is TGTGCCAGCAGCTTGTGGTTTACACCCGGCTTGATGAACACTGAAGCTTTCTTT.

The chain is built from TRBV27 and TRBJ1-2; a weak D match, TRBD1 (5 bases). The CDR3 runs 12 residues. V lost 0 bases and J 8 bases, leaving 7 bases between the germline ends. The germline V gene has CDR1 MNHEY and CDR2 SMNVEV (reference sequence). The CDR3 reads CASSLSGAGYTF. The CDR3 region has the DNA TGTGCCAGCAGTTTATCAGGGGCGGGCTACACCTTC.

The genes are TRBV4-2 and TRBJ1-1, with TRBD1 identical over 8 bases. This CDR3 contains 15 residues. Trimming at V came to 4 bases and at J to 4 bases, leaving 8 bases not matched to a gene. Germline CDR1 is LGHNA and CDR2 is YNFKEQ. The CDR3 reads CASSRQGIESTEAFF. CDR3 nucleotides: TGTGCCAGCAGCCGACAGGGGATCGAAAGCACTGAAGCTTTCTTT.

This clone was seen a few times. The V and J genes are TRBV14 and TRBJ1-1, with D hard to call. Trimming removed 1 base at V and 5 bases at J, with 8 bases between. Germline loops: CDR1 SGHDN, CDR2 FVKESK. The CDR3 loop spans 13 amino acids. The CDR3 DNA reads TGTGCCAGCAGCCAAGGAGATGGAACTGAAGCTTTCTTT. It yields the protein CASSQGDGTEAFF.

The gene calls are TRBV11-2 and TRBJ2-3, with D hard to call. This CDR3 comprises 15 residues. In germline, CDR1 is SGHAT, CDR2 FQNNGV. Trimming removed 5 bases from V and 2 bases from J, with 14 bases in between. CDR3 in DNA: TGTGCCAGCAGCCACCACACAGCACCCACAGATACGCAGTATTTT. Translated, it gives CASSHHTAPTDTQYF.

This chain links TRBV12-3 or TRBV12-4 with TRBJ1-3; D not resolved. The CDR3 covers 13 residues. V was clipped by 6 bases and J by 4 bases, with 10 bases between them. The CDR3 region has the DNA TGTGCCAGCAGAGCCGGACGGGGAAACACCATATATTTT. Its translation is CASRAGRGNTIYF.

This chain joins TRBV4-2 and TRBJ1-4, with D unclear. V dropped 0 bases and J dropped 6 bases, with 14 bases sitting between them. The CDR3 has 16 residues. Germline values: CDR1 LGHNA, CDR2 YNFKEQ. In nucleotides, the CDR3 is TGTGCCAGCAGCCAAGATTGGTGGCCTGAGGATGAAAAACTGTTTTTT. This sequence encodes CASSQDWWPEDEKLFF.

This chain links TRBV5-5 with TRBJ1-2, with D tentatively TRBD1 (5 bases). V dropped 3 bases and J dropped 7 bases, with 13 bases sitting between them. The CDR3 sequence is 13 residues long. Germline loops: CDR1 SGHKS, CDR2 YYEKEE (reference sequence). The CDR3: CASSSVGGAGYTF. The CDR3, as DNA: TGTGCCAGCAGCTCGGTCGGGGGAGCTGGCTACACCTTC.

In its sample, this clone was seen a few times. This rearrangement joins TRBV29-1 to TRBJ2-7; TRBD2 agrees at 7 bases. V was clipped by 4 bases and J by 6 bases; unmatched bases: 3. This CDR3 has 11 residues. Germline assignment: CDR1 SQVTM and CDR2 ANQGSEA. DNA for the CDR3: TGCAGCGTTGGGGAGGGAGGCGAGCAGTACTTC. As protein: CSVGEGGEQYF.

The gene calls are TRBV19 and TRBJ2-7; a possible D gene is TRBD1 (6 bases). The CDR3 is 14 amino acids. Germline-derived CDR1 and CDR2 are LNHDA and SQIVND (reference sequence). With 8 bases removed from V and 4 bases from J, the gap between germline ends came to 18 bases. CDR3 sequence (DNA): TGTGCCAGTCCGGGACAACCTGTTTGGTACGAGCAGTACTTC. Translating it yields CASPGQPVWYEQYF.

The chain carries TRBV10-1 and TRBJ1-1, with D tentatively TRBD1 (6 bases). This CDR3 spans 13 amino acids. Trimming stripped 4 bases from V and 0 bases from J, with 6 bases between. Germline V gene data show CDR1 as WNHNN and CDR2 as SYGVQD (reference sequence). CDR3 region: CASSGQVNTEAFF. As DNA, the CDR3 is TGCGCCAGCAGTGGACAGGTGAACACTGAAGCTTTCTTT.

The chain carries TRBV6-5 and TRBJ1-1; no clear D gene. Germline assignment: CDR1 MNHEY and CDR2 SVGAGI. CDR3 length: 13 residues. Trimming cost V 6 bases and J 4 bases, with 12 bases left between them. The CDR3 here is CASSTEESTEAFF. The CDR3 DNA reads TGTGCCAGCAGCACCGAGGAGAGCACTGAAGCTTTCTTT.

This clone has more than one count but fewer than ten. This chain uses TRBV19 with TRBJ1-1; 11 bases map to TRBD1. Trimming removed 2 bases from V and 6 bases from J; junction bases left unmatched: 2. The CDR3 is 14 residues long. Germline CDR1 and CDR2: LNHDA and SQIVND (reference sequence). The CDR3 region has the DNA TGTGCCAGTAGTATACCGGGACAGGGGGCTGAAGCTTTCTTT. This encodes CASSIPGQGAEAFF.

The V call is TRBV9, the J call TRBJ1-2; a possible D gene is TRBD1 (6 bases). Germline V gene lookup returns CDR1 SGDLS and CDR2 YYNGEE. This CDR3 is 14 amino acids long. V was cut by 0 bases and J by 7 bases, with 13 bases left in between. This CDR3 is CASSVEQGTSGYTF. The DNA of the CDR3 is TGTGCCAGCAGCGTAGAGCAGGGGACGAGTGGCTACACCTTC.

V gene TRBV29-1 combines with J gene TRBJ2-2, with D maybe TRBD1 (5 bases). The CDR3 is made up of 13 amino acids. CDR1 and CDR2 from the germline V gene are SQVTM and ANQGSEA. Trimming cost V 4 bases and J 0 bases, with 6 bases left between them. The CDR3 DNA follows: TGCAGCGTTGGGACAACGAACACCGGGGAGCTGTTTTTT. Residues: CSVGTTNTGELFF.

The V gene is TRBV6-2 or TRBV6-3, the J gene TRBJ2-1, with TRBD2 matching 7 bases. Germline loops: CDR1 MNHEY, CDR2 SVGEGT. J lost 9 bases, V lost 5 bases, and 22 bases had no gene match. The CDR3 sequence is 18 residues long. In DNA form, the CDR3 reads TGTGCCAGCAGTCCGCTATCTCGGGACTATCGATCGACCGGTGAGCAGTTCTTC. Its protein product is CASSPLSRDYRSTGEQFF.